These 14 T cell receptor beta chains originate from one sample sequenced in a study of blood T cells in healthy people across ages. A second PCR of 7 to 11 cycles used a sample-barcoded 5' primer and a J-beta primer mix. Using its own MiXCR run on the 5' RACE reads, TCRdb lists one record per CDR3 protein. The repertoire consists of approximately 850,000 distinct CDR3 sequences, with about 42% occurring once and the leading ten covering about a fifth. The sequenced material came from blood. The receptors shown here come from a man between 60 and 75 years old in good health.

This clonotype was counted ten times or more. V usage is TRBV14 and J usage is TRBJ1-4; tentatively, D is TRBD1 (5 bases). The CDR3 runs 14 residues. The V and J ends lost 4 bases and 8 bases respectively, with 14 bases between them. Germline loops: CDR1 SGHDN, CDR2 FVKESK. CDR3 protein: CASSRATAVEKLFF. The CDR3 DNA reads as TGTGCCAGCAGCCGGGCGACAGCCGTAGAAAAACTGTTTTTT.

This chain joins TRBV27 and TRBJ2-1; 10 nucleotides match TRBD1. The CDR3 has 14 amino acids. From germline, CDR1 is MNHEY and CDR2 SMNVEV (reference sequence). V trimming: 2 bases; J trimming: 8 bases; junction bases outside the gene matches: 3. CDR3 sequence reads: CASSLVTGGDEQFF. The CDR3 DNA reads TGTGCCAGCAGTTTAGTGACAGGGGGCGATGAGCAGTTCTTC.

A few counts support this clonotype. J is TRBJ2-5 and V is TRBV7-9, with D unresolved. V shed 8 bases and J shed 3 bases, with 13 bases lying between them. This CDR3 has 13 residues. Germline-derived CDR1 and CDR2 are SEHNR and FQNEAQ (reference sequence). This CDR3 is CASSLGTEETQYF. The CDR3 DNA is TGTGCCAGCTCTTTAGGTACAGAAGAGACCCAGTACTTC.

This clonotype was seen more than once but under ten times. The V and J genes are TRBV11-2 and TRBJ2-1, with 8 bases aligning to TRBD2. The CDR3 has 15 residues. The ends lost 3 bases at V and 8 bases at J; junction bases unmatched: 9. The V gene's germline CDR1 is SGHAT and CDR2 FQNNGV. The CDR3 reads CASSFSGGGMDEQFF. The CDR3 DNA follows: TGTGCCAGCAGCTTTTCTGGCGGGGGGATGGATGAGCAGTTCTTC.

The DNA for the CDR3 is TGTGCCAGCAGTCGACAGCTAGCCTACGAGCAGTACTTC. It yields the protein CASSRQLAYEQYF. The chain recombines TRBV12-3 or TRBV12-4 with TRBJ2-7, with D tentatively TRBD1 (5 bases). This CDR3 comprises 13 residues. With 5 bases removed from V and 2 bases from J, the gap between germline ends came to 10 bases.

The V and J genes are TRBV7-2 and TRBJ2-7; 11 nucleotides line up with TRBD1. This CDR3 comprises 17 residues. The junction had 9 bases not matched to a gene; V was cut back by 2 bases and J by 3 bases. In germline, CDR1 is SGHTA, CDR2 FQGNSA. This CDR3 reads CASSLKGTGTGGYEQYF. The CDR3 nucleotides are TGTGCCAGCAGCTTAAAAGGGACCGGGACAGGGGGCTACGAGCAGTACTTC.

This clonotype was picked up a small number of times. The V gene is TRBV6-2 or TRBV6-3, the J gene TRBJ2-5, with 7 bases aligning to TRBD2. The CDR3 consists of 14 residues. Germline V gives CDR1 MNHEY, CDR2 SVGEGT. With 8 bases clipped from V and 11 bases from J, the junction kept 17 bases outside the gene matches. The CDR3: CASGGGSRLGEQYF. CDR3 in DNA: TGTGCCAGCGGGGGGGGGAGTCGCCTGGGTGAGCAGTACTTC.

The CDR3 nucleotides read TGTGCCAGCAGTTATCTAGCGGGGGACGTTTACAATGAGCAGTTCTTC. Protein product: CASSYLAGDVYNEQFF. The chain recombines TRBV6-6 with TRBJ2-1; TRBD2 agrees at 10 bases. The germline V gene encodes CDR1 MNHNY and CDR2 SVGAGI (reference sequence). This CDR3 has 16 residues. Trimming took 3 bases from V and 4 from J; bases not matched to a gene: 6.

The sample holds a few counts of this clonotype. The rearrangement uses TRBV20-1 and TRBJ2-5; the D gene is possibly TRBD2 (6 bases). V lost 5 bases to trimming and J lost 1 base, with 11 bases between them. Germline V gene data show CDR1 as DFQATT and CDR2 as SNEGSKA (reference sequence). The CDR3 runs 13 residues. This CDR3 is CSAPSSAQETQYF. CDR3 bases: TGCAGTGCTCCCTCTAGCGCCCAAGAGACCCAGTACTTC.

This sequence joins TRBV10-3 and TRBJ2-7; D is possibly TRBD1 (5 bases). Germline CDR1 ENHRY, CDR2 SYGVKD. The CDR3 contains 11 residues. Trimming took off 8 bases at V and 5 bases at J, with 10 bases between the two ends. Here the CDR3 reads CAIGPRDEQYF. As DNA, the CDR3 is TGTGCCATCGGGCCCAGGGACGAGCAGTACTTC.

Ten or more counts support this clonotype. J is TRBJ2-3 and V is TRBV4-3, with 8 positions matching TRBD2. Losses at the gene ends were 4 bases for V and 6 bases for J; bases not matched to a gene: 6. The CDR3 has 14 residues. Per germline, CDR1 LGHNA and CDR2 YSLEER. This chain's CDR3 is CASSPGGAGDTQYF. CDR3 DNA: TGCGCCAGCAGCCCCGGGGGGGCGGGTGATACGCAGTATTTT.

This clonotype was seen ten or more times. The genes are TRBV7-9 and TRBJ2-7; D is undetermined. Germline V gives CDR1 SEHNR, CDR2 FQNEAQ (reference sequence). The CDR3 is 15 residues long. The V and J ends lost 0 bases and 0 bases respectively, with 9 bases between them. CDR3: CASSLAGLSSYEQYF. The CDR3 region has the DNA TGTGCCAGCAGCTTAGCCGGTCTAAGCTCCTACGAGCAGTACTTC.

This clonotype appeared once. The junction departs from the called germline gene at one end, perhaps through a read error. V gene TRBV4-3 combines with J gene TRBJ2-3, with a weak D call TRBD2 (6 bases). The germline CDR1 and CDR2 sequences are LGHNA and YSLEER. CDR3 length: 16 amino acids. This CDR3 is CACSQERVADTDTQYF. The CDR3 DNA follows: TGCGCCTGCAGCCAGGAAAGGGTAGCGGATACAGATACGCAGTATTTT.

A few counts support this clonotype. The rearrangement links TRBV6-5 to TRBJ1-2; D not certain. This CDR3 comprises 14 residues. Germline-derived CDR1 and CDR2 are MNHEY and SVGAGI. V lost 6 bases to trimming and J lost 5 bases, with 16 bases between them. DNA for the CDR3: TGTGCCAGCAGAGCCGTGGAGGTCGTTTATGGCTACACCTTC. Translated: CASRAVEVVYGYTF.